This T cell receptor beta chain appears in the sequencing data of a study of shared clonotypes between healthy human individuals. The V and J ends lost 5 bases and 5 bases respectively, with 9 bases between them. Germline-derived CDR1 and CDR2 are SGHAT and FQNNGV. The CDR3 runs to 12 residues. In the CD4+ fraction, cells were divided into CD45RA+ naive and CD45RA-negative memory subsets. Profiled with immunoSEQ multiplex PCR; TCRdb holds only in-frame clones, not every one. The sample records 2 million to 3 million clones, 90% to 95% being singletons. The sequenced material came from naive CD4+ T cells from PBMCs. Subset noted: CD45RA+ positively selected. The chain joins TRBV11-2 to TRBJ2-5, with D hard to call. The TCR comes from a man between 18 and 29 years old in good health. Some clones in this sample may be carry-over from other donors' samples. The CDR3 coding sequence is TGTGCCAGCAGCCCCGTTTGGGAGACCCAGTACTTC. This sequence encodes CASSPVWETQYF.